The sequence of this T cell receptor (beta chain) was determined in a study of cytomegalovirus exposure and HLA in healthy donors. For this clone: Its antigen is not known.

Broader study findings: CMV antigen specificity of a few CMV-associated chains was confirmed in vitro. Most TCR sequences were seen very rarely across donors, but some public TCRs occurred in many.

Losses at the gene ends were 1 base for V and 4 bases for J; bases not matched to a gene: 8. Germline lookup yields CDR1 SGHAT and CDR2 FQNNGV. This CDR3 comprises 16 residues. PCR used 60 Vbeta primers and 13 Jbeta primers. The method was immunoSEQ multiplex PCR; TCRdb's version includes in-frame clones alone and lacks a portion of them. The sample's table shows 100,000 to 150,000 clones. The chain recombines TRBV11-2 with TRBJ1-2; 8 nucleotides agree with TRBD1. The receptor comes from a man aged 25-45 years in good health and CMV-seronegative. The material sequenced was PBMCs. CDR3 sequence reads: CASSLAAQGGLYGYTF. The CDR3 DNA follows: TGTGCCAGCAGCTTAGCCGCACAGGGGGGACTCTATGGCTACACCTTC.